These 17 T cell receptor beta chains were sequenced from one sample in a study of tumor-infiltrating lymphocytes in primary liver carcinoma. From about 0.45 ug total RNA, TCR beta cDNA was generated with a primer in the constant region. Slightly modified ARM-PCR, run as three nested multiplex PCR rounds, produced the TCR beta libraries. A C-beta reverse primer was combined with TRBV1-TRBV30 forward primers in the first two PCR rounds, and each round had about 10 cycles. TCRdb re-called the multiplex PCR reads through MiXCR, storing one row per CDR3 protein. The sample lists around 170,000 distinct CDR3 sequences, roughly 60% occurring once. Unsorted whole blood supplied the RNA, and germline DNA was extracted too. Sequencing was performed on peripheral blood. The receptors originated from a man aged 40-55 years with primary liver carcinoma and hepatitis B virus infection.

The table lists this clonotype with many counts. The V call is TRBV11-2, the J call TRBJ2-1; 9 nucleotides align to TRBD2. V was pared by 1 base and J by 7 bases, with 5 bases of the junction left unmatched. CDR1 is SGHAT, CDR2 FQNNGV, per germline. The CDR3 has 15 amino acids. CDR3 protein: CASSLGASGKNEQFF. For the CDR3, the DNA is TGTGCCAGCAGCTTAGGTGCTAGCGGGAAAAATGAGCAGTTCTTC.

The chain has TRBV29-1 and TRBJ1-1; possible D gene TRBD1, 6 bases. CDR3 length: 13 residues. Trimming removed 3 bases at V and 12 bases at J, with 20 bases between. CDR1 is SQVTM and CDR2 is ANQGSEA in the germline V gene. The CDR3 nucleotides read TGCAGCGTTGAGGGGGGGGCTCTGCGGCCGTCTTTCTTT. It codes for CSVEGGALRPSFF.

To note about this clonotype: One junction end disagrees with the germline gene, perhaps due to a read error. The chain recombines TRBV11-1 with TRBJ2-3, with TRBD2 matching 13 bases. This CDR3 has 18 amino acids. Per the germline V gene, CDR1 is SGHAT and CDR2 is FQDESV (reference sequence). The CDR3 protein is CASSYGLAGAASTDTQFF. DNA for the CDR3: TGTGCCAGCAGCTACGGACTAGCGGGAGCAGCTAGCACTGATACGCAGTTTTTT.

A single count supports this clonotype. V usage is TRBV4-2 and J usage is TRBJ2-2, with D perhaps matching TRBD1 (6 bases). CDR3 length: 17 amino acids. The V end lost 2 bases, the J end lost 0 bases, and 13 bases lay between the germline ends. Germline CDR1 reads LGHNA; CDR2 reads YNFKEQ. Written as DNA, the CDR3 is TGTGCCAGCAGCCAAAAGGGTGGGGGCGCGAACACCGGGGAGCTGTTTTTT. Protein: CASSQKGGGANTGELFF.

This clonotype was found once. The chain recombines TRBV12-3 or TRBV12-4 with TRBJ2-3, with D perhaps TRBD1 (6 bases). This CDR3 has 15 amino acids. Trimming left V 9 bases short and J 0 bases short, with 16 bases between. Here the CDR3 DNA reads TGTGCCAGGAGCCTGACAGGTGTTAGCACAGATACGCAGTATTTT. Residues: CARSLTGVSTDTQYF.

This clonotype was seen just once. Relative to the germline gene, one junction end is altered; a read error may explain this. This chain connects TRBV6-1 to TRBJ2-3, with 8 nucleotides matching TRBD1. Germline V gene data show CDR1 as MNHNS and CDR2 as SASEGT. The CDR3 loop spans 17 amino acids. The CDR3 DNA reads TGTGCCAGCAGTGCCGGACAGGGAATAGCAAGGACAGATACGCAGTGTTTT. Its protein is CASSAGQGIARTDTQCF.

Turning to this clonotype: A junction boundary mismatches the germline segment, possibly from a read error. V gene TRBV6-5 combines with J gene TRBJ1-2; D ambiguous. This CDR3 is 15 amino acids long. Germline CDR1 is MNHEY and CDR2 is SVGAGI. CDR3 nucleotides: TGTGCCAGCACTTACTCGTCAGTCCCTAACTATGGCTACACCTTC. Translated: CASTYSSVPNYGYTF.

Worth noting for this clonotype: Since a much larger clone is just one base distant, this may be a read error. The J gene is TRBJ2-2, the V gene TRBV11-2; D not resolved. CDR1 and CDR2 (germline): SGHAT, FQNNGV. V was cut by 5 bases and J by 1 base, with 14 bases left in between. The CDR3 is made up of 16 amino acids. The CDR3 DNA sequence: TGTGCCAGCAGCCCCCCCCCTAGACGGAACACCGGGGAGCTGTTTTTT. This translates into CASSPPPRRNTGELFF.

The rearrangement links TRBV13 to TRBJ1-4; weak D call: TRBD1 (6 bases). This CDR3 contains 13 residues. Germline loops: CDR1 PRHDT, CDR2 FYEKMQ (reference sequence). V lost 0 bases, J lost 7 bases, and 6 bases lay in between. Here the CDR3 DNA reads TGTGCCAGCAGCTTAGGCAGGGGTGAAAAACTGTTTTTT. Amino acid sequence: CASSLGRGEKLFF.

This clonotype was seen many times. The genes are TRBV7-9 and TRBJ2-7; perhaps TRBD2 as D (6 bases). This CDR3 spans 14 amino acids. The germline CDR1 and CDR2 sequences are SEHNR and FQNEAQ (reference sequence). Trimming took off 5 bases at V and 3 bases at J, with 14 bases between the two ends. The CDR3 is CASSQPRGSYEQYF. The DNA of the CDR3 is TGTGCCAGCAGCCAGCCCCGGGGGAGCTACGAGCAGTACTTC.

This sequence joins TRBV10-3 and TRBJ2-7; D unresolved. Trimming pared 3 bases from V and 3 bases from J, leaving 9 bases between. The CDR3 runs to 13 residues. Germline V gene lookup returns CDR1 ENHRY and CDR2 SYGVKD. The CDR3 loop is CAISDPDLYEQYF. The DNA of the CDR3 is TGTGCCATCAGTGACCCCGACCTCTACGAGCAGTACTTC.

With regard to this clonotype: An end of the junction differs from the germline gene, which may be a read error. V gene TRBV11-1 combines with J gene TRBJ2-2; D unresolved. Germline values: CDR1 SGHAT, CDR2 FQDESV (reference sequence). The CDR3 is 16 residues long. The CDR3 protein is CASRFRNGSKTGELFF. CDR3 nucleotide sequence: TGTGCCAGCAGGTTCCGGAACGGATCGAAAACCGGGGAGCTGTTTTTT. The full variable domain, rest sourced from reference TRBV11-1 and TRBJ2-2, is EAEVAQSPRYKITEKSQAVAFWCDPISGHATLYWYRQILGQGPELLVQFQDESVVDDSQLPKDRFSAERLKGVDSTLKIQPAELGDSAMYLCASRFRNGSKTGELFFGEGSRLTVL.

Comment on this clonotype: The junction departs from germline at one end; a sequencing error may be responsible. V gene TRBV11-2 combines with J gene TRBJ2-5, with D unclear. CDR3 length: 14 amino acids. The germline gives CDR1 SGHAT, CDR2 FQNNGV. Written as DNA, the CDR3 is TGTGCCAGTAGCTTAGGGCTTGGTGAAGAGACCCAGTACTTC. Protein product: CASSLGLGEETQYF.

Concerning this clonotype: Because the CDR3 is missing its conserved closing phenylalanine or tryptophan, this is likely a read error. The chain couples TRBV29-1 to TRBJ2-5; D ambiguous. The CDR3 is made up of 12 amino acids. CDR1 is SQVTM, CDR2 ANQGSEA, per germline. V lost 7 bases, J lost 3 bases, and 12 bases lay in between. The DNA for the CDR3 is TGCAGCGCTAAACGGACGGAAGAGACCCAGTACTTA. This translates into CSAKRTEETQYL.

As regards this clonotype: Given a much more abundant clone one base away, this may be a read error. The chain couples TRBV29-1 to TRBJ1-2; D uncertain. The CDR3 consists of 11 residues. CDR1 is SQVTM, CDR2 ANQGSEA, per germline. The CDR3 region has the DNA TGCGGCGTTGAAGCCTTAGAGGGCTACACCTTC. Protein product: CGVEALEGYTF. The full variable domain, its missing parts supplied by reference TRBV29-1 and TRBJ1-2, is SAVISQKPSRDICQRGTSLTIQCQVDSQVTMMFWYRQQPGQSLTLIATANQGSEATYESGFVIDKFPISRPNLTFSTLTVSNMSPEDSSIYLCGVEALEGYTFGSGTRLTVV.

Concerning this clonotype itself: A much more abundant neighbour one base away suggests this may be a read error. This chain links TRBV5-5 with TRBJ1-5; no definite D call. The V and J ends lost 6 bases and 0 bases respectively, with 19 bases between them. Germline V gene sequence: CDR1 SGHKS, CDR2 YYEKEE (reference sequence). CDR3 length equals 17 residues. The CDR3 is CASNPGVRSYSNQPQHF. The CDR3 region has the DNA TGTGCCAGCAACCCCGGAGTTAGAAGTTATAGCAATCAGCCCCAGCATTTT.

J is TRBJ2-1 and V is TRBV6-5; 7 positions match TRBD1. Germline CDR1 reads MNHEY; CDR2 reads SVGAGI. The trim removed 5 bases at V and 4 bases at J, leaving 8 bases unmatched. There are 15 residues in the CDR3. The CDR3 spells CASSLLGGEYNEQFF. In DNA form, the CDR3 reads TGTGCCAGCAGTCTCCTAGGGGGCGAGTACAATGAGCAGTTCTTC.